The 32 T cell receptor beta chains presented below share a single source sample, sequenced in a study of regulatory T cells in long-lasting Graves disease. Combining iRepertoire HTBI primers with Arm-PCR of CDR3 regions, the authors built TCR beta libraries. TCRdb re-analysed the multiplex PCR reads in MiXCR, keeping a single row per CDR3 protein. The sample carries roughly 400,000 distinct CDR3 sequences, about 17% recorded once. Time point meaning: newly diagnosed GD, antithyroid drugs for less than 3 months. Scientists built the TCR library using RNA that was extracted from PBMCs. This sample was shared with a second study, whose subject was T cells in Graves' hyperthyroidism and ophthalmopathy.

The starting material was peripheral blood mononuclear cells (PBMCs), obtained at new diagnosis, from a patient treated with antithyroid drugs. These receptors originate from a young woman with Graves disease.

This clonotype was recorded a few times. V gene TRBV4-3 combines with J gene TRBJ2-7; 9 bases are shared with TRBD2. The CDR3 totals 15 residues. With V trimmed by 2 bases and J by 6 bases, 8 bases remained unmatched. Germline loops: CDR1 LGHNA, CDR2 YSLEER. CDR3 sequence (DNA): TGCGCCAGCAGCCAATGGTTAGCGGGAGTGGGCGAGCAGTACTTC. Its protein product is CASSQWLAGVGEQYF.

This clonotype was seen ten or more times. The chain joins TRBV29-1 to TRBJ2-3; TRBD1 might be the D (5 bases). CDR1 and CDR2 from the germline V gene are SQVTM and ANQGSEA. Trimming removed 7 bases from V and 3 bases from J, with 11 bases in between. This CDR3 is 12 amino acids long. The CDR3 region has the DNA TGCAGCGCACCCGACAGAACAGATACGCAGTATTTT. Translating it yields CSAPDRTDTQYF.

The V and J genes are TRBV9 and TRBJ2-1; tentative D call: TRBD1 (6 bases). Germline CDR1 reads SGDLS; CDR2 reads YYNGEE. V was clipped by 3 bases and J by 0 bases, with 10 bases between them. The CDR3 extends over 15 amino acids. The CDR3 coding sequence is TGTGCCAGCAGCGGGGGGACATTCTCCTACAATGAGCAGTTCTTC. This codes for CASSGGTFSYNEQFF.

V gene TRBV27 combines with J gene TRBJ2-7, with 11 bases identical to TRBD2. The CDR3 is 16 amino acids. Unmatched junction bases numbered 9, after V lost 3 bases and J lost 5 bases. In germline, CDR1 is MNHEY, CDR2 SMNVEV (reference sequence). CDR3 protein: CASSFLRPGLADEQYF. In DNA form, the CDR3 reads TGTGCCAGCAGTTTCCTCCGACCGGGACTAGCGGACGAGCAGTACTTC.

In this sample, this clonotype turned up a few times. The chain couples TRBV7-9 to TRBJ1-1; possible D gene TRBD1, 5 bases. The germline V gene has CDR1 SEHNR and CDR2 FQNEAQ (reference sequence). V lost 4 bases to trimming and J lost 8 bases, with 11 bases between them. The CDR3 extends over 12 amino acids. The CDR3 DNA is TGTGCCAGCAGCTCGAGACAGCAAGAAGCTTTCTTT. Translated, it gives CASSSRQQEAFF.

This clonotype was observed many times. This chain links TRBV28 with TRBJ2-5, with D perhaps matching TRBD2 (6 bases). There are 14 residues in the CDR3. The ends were cut back, 6 bases at V and 4 bases at J, with 15 bases in the middle. From germline, CDR1 is MDHEN and CDR2 SYDVKM. CDR3 in DNA: TGTGCCAGCAGGGGCGGGGTGGGGATAGAGACCCAGTACTTC. Protein: CASRGGVGIETQYF.

Ten or more counts support this clonotype. The chain employs TRBV2 and TRBJ2-1; TRBD2 is a possible D gene (6 bases). The CDR3 length is 17 residues. The germline V and J ends were trimmed by 3 bases and 3 bases, with 18 bases remaining between them. Looked up from germline, CDR1 is SNHLY and CDR2 is FYNNEI. CDR3 nucleotides: TGTGCCAGCAGTGATGGGCGGGAAGGGGTAGGCTACAATGAGCAGTTCTTC. This gives the protein CASSDGREGVGYNEQFF.

This clonotype has a handful of counts. The V gene is TRBV20-1, the J gene TRBJ2-1; 7 bases fit TRBD2. This CDR3 comprises 11 residues. Germline loops: CDR1 DFQATT, CDR2 SNEGSKA (reference sequence). CDR3 protein: CGGTIYNEQFF. CDR3 DNA sequence: TGCGGCGGGACTATTTACAATGAGCAGTTCTTC.

This clonotype has just a few counts. V usage is TRBV6-5 and J usage is TRBJ1-5; D gene uncertain. In germline, CDR1 is MNHEY, CDR2 SVGAGI. The CDR3 is 13 amino acids. V was cut by 0 bases and J by 7 bases, with 7 bases left in between. The CDR3 sequence is CASSYSNAQPQHF. The CDR3, as DNA: TGTGCCAGCAGTTACTCGAACGCCCAGCCCCAGCATTTT.

The table lists this clonotype with many counts. This chain uses TRBV20-1 with TRBJ2-7; D uncertain. This CDR3 has 12 residues. The V end was cut by 0 bases, the J end by 8 bases, with 11 bases between. The germline gives CDR1 DFQATT, CDR2 SNEGSKA (reference sequence). CDR3 amino acids: CSARDLGVQQYF. CDR3 coding DNA: TGCAGTGCTAGAGATCTTGGGGTGCAGCAGTACTTC.

This chain connects TRBV11-1 to TRBJ2-5; 7 nucleotides agree with TRBD2. The CDR3 extends over 14 amino acids. The ends lost 4 bases at V and 5 bases at J; junction bases unmatched: 7. Germline-derived CDR1 and CDR2 are SGHAT and FQDESV (reference sequence). The CDR3 sequence: CASSSPRLAETQYF. CDR3 sequence (DNA): TGTGCCAGCAGCTCTCCCCGACTAGCCGAGACCCAGTACTTC.

The rearrangement uses TRBV12-3 or TRBV12-4 and TRBJ1-6; no clear D. The CDR3 covers 16 residues. V lost 5 bases and J 0 bases, leaving 11 bases between the germline ends. Here the CDR3 reads CASSPGMSSYNSPLHF. The CDR3 DNA reads TGTGCCAGCAGTCCGGGCATGAGCTCCTATAATTCACCCCTCCACTTT.

This clonotype was observed many times. The chain uses TRBV20-1 and TRBJ2-1, with D unresolved. The V and J ends lost 6 bases and 0 bases respectively, with 12 bases between them. Per germline, CDR1 DFQATT and CDR2 SNEGSKA (reference sequence). This CDR3 spans 14 amino acids. The CDR3 loop reads CSANTRNSYNEQFF. In DNA, the CDR3 is TGCAGTGCAAATACAAGGAACTCCTACAATGAGCAGTTCTTC.

There are a few counts of this clonotype. The chain has TRBV20-1 and TRBJ2-7, with D perhaps assigned TRBD1 or TRBD2 (5 bases each). The V end lost 0 bases, the J end lost 3 bases, and 15 bases lay between the germline ends. The V gene's germline CDR1 is DFQATT and CDR2 SNEGSKA (reference sequence). This CDR3 has 15 residues. This CDR3 reads CSARDTRGPLYEQYF. In nucleotides, the CDR3 is TGCAGTGCTAGAGATACGAGGGGCCCCCTCTACGAGCAGTACTTC.

The table lists this clonotype with a few counts. The V gene is TRBV28, the J gene TRBJ1-1; the D gene is possibly TRBD1 (6 bases). This CDR3 has 17 amino acids. V lost 5 bases and J lost 0, with 19 bases in between. The germline CDR1 and CDR2 sequences are MDHEN and SYDVKM. The CDR3 region has the DNA TGTGCCAGCAGTGAACTGGGGGCAGGAATAATGAACACTGAAGCTTTCTTT. Its protein is CASSELGAGIMNTEAFF.

The table lists this clonotype with many counts. This chain joins TRBV11-1 and TRBJ2-3, with D tentatively TRBD2 (5 bases). Germline V gene data show CDR1 as SGHAT and CDR2 as FQDESV (reference sequence). V lost 5 bases to trimming and J lost 0 bases, with 12 bases between them. The length of the CDR3 is 15 residues. CDR3 in amino acids: CASSPGLPSTDTQYF. CDR3 nucleotide sequence: TGTGCCAGCAGCCCAGGACTGCCTAGCACAGATACGCAGTATTTT.

This clonotype was observed many times. V is TRBV6-5 and J is TRBJ1-6; 8 bases line up with TRBD1. Germline-derived CDR1 and CDR2 are MNHEY and SVGAGI. The V gene end was trimmed by 0 bases and the J gene end by 0 bases; junction bases not matched to a gene: 13. CDR3 length: 21 residues. This chain's CDR3 is CASSYSGGQGNSYSYNSPLHF. In DNA, the CDR3 is TGTGCCAGCAGTTACTCAGGCGGACAGGGCAACTCTTACTCCTATAATTCACCCCTCCACTTT.

Only a few counts were recorded for this clonotype. J is TRBJ2-5 and V is TRBV2; 12 positions match TRBD1. Germline-derived CDR1 and CDR2 are SNHLY and FYNNEI. J lost 0 bases, V lost 5 bases, and 7 bases had no gene match. This CDR3 contains 17 residues. The CDR3 DNA follows: TGTGCCAGCAGTACCGGGACAGGGGGCAAGTACCAAGAGACCCAGTACTTC. Protein sequence: CASSTGTGGKYQETQYF. Variable domain in full (rest from reference TRBV2 and TRBJ2-5): EPEVTQTPSHQVTQMGQEVILRCVPISNHLYFYWYRQILGQKVEFLVSFYNNEISEKSEIFDDQFSVERPDGSNFTLKIRSTKLEDSAMYFCASSTGTGGKYQETQYFGPGTRLLVL.

The gene calls are TRBV6-2 or TRBV6-3 and TRBJ2-1; D is perhaps TRBD1 or TRBD2 (6 bases each). Trimming left V 4 bases short and J 8 bases short, with 15 bases between. This CDR3 has 14 residues. CDR1 and CDR2 from the germline V gene are MNHEY and SVGEGT. CDR3 DNA: TGTGCCAGCAGTTTTGAAGGGGGGCGGGATGAGCAGTTCTTC. Translating gives CASSFEGGRDEQFF.

This clonotype was detected only a few times. The V call is TRBV12-3 or TRBV12-4, the J call TRBJ2-5; 10 bases align to TRBD2. The V segment lost 1 base and the J segment 4 bases; nucleotides outside the gene matches: 9. The CDR3 runs to 17 residues. The CDR3 is CASSLGLSGRRGETQYF. CDR3 in DNA: TGTGCCAGCAGTTTAGGCCTTAGCGGGAGGAGGGGAGAGACCCAGTACTTC.

As for this clonotype: A clone one base away is much larger, so this may be a read error. The chain employs TRBV7-2 and TRBJ2-7; D is unclear. CDR3 size: 14 residues. Trimming removed 1 base from V and 7 bases from J, with 14 bases in between. Per the germline V gene, CDR1 is SGHTA and CDR2 is FQGNSA. Here the CDR3 DNA reads TGTGCCAGCAGCTTAGATGTCAGAGTCAATGAGCAGTACTTC. The encoded protein is CASSLDVRVNEQYF.

Many counts were recorded for this clonotype. The chain combines TRBV6-9 with TRBJ1-2, with D possibly matching TRBD1 (6 bases). Trimming shortened V by 3 bases and J by 4 bases, and 9 bases separated the two germline ends. The CDR3 length is 13 residues. CDR1 and CDR2 from the germline V gene are MNHGY and SVAAGI. CDR3: CASSYSGVYGYTF. DNA of the CDR3: TGTGCCAGCAGTTACTCAGGGGTCTATGGCTACACCTTC.

This clonotype was observed at least ten times. The chain links TRBV5-1 to TRBJ1-1; 7 positions agree with TRBD1. V lost 2 bases, J lost 3 bases, and 7 bases stayed unmatched. Germline assignment: CDR1 SGHRS and CDR2 YFSETQ. CDR3 length equals 15 residues. For the CDR3, the DNA is TGCGCCAGCAGCTTTGGCAGGGGGTTGGACACTGAAGCTTTCTTT. Its translation: CASSFGRGLDTEAFF.

Points on this clonotype: Given a much more abundant clone one base away, this may be a read error. The CDR3 sequence is CASSSPEGVSYNEQYF. CDR3 DNA sequence: TGTGCCAGCAGCTCTCCCGAGGGGGTCTCCTACAATGAGCAGTACTTC. J is TRBJ2-5 and V is TRBV28; tentatively, D is TRBD1 (6 bases). Germline CDR1 is MDHEN and CDR2 is SYDVKM. The CDR3 contains 16 residues. Trimming pared 6 bases from V and 11 bases from J, leaving 28 bases between.

This clonotype appeared many times. This rearrangement joins TRBV3-1 to TRBJ1-1; a weak D match, TRBD1 (5 bases). The CDR3 sequence is 14 residues long. Germline V gene data show CDR1 as LGHDT and CDR2 as YNNKEL (reference sequence). Trimming shortened V by 2 bases and J by 5 bases, and 12 bases separated the two germline ends. Here the CDR3 DNA reads TGTGCCAGCAGCCAAAGGGGTGTCAGAACTGAAGCTTTCTTT. Translated, it gives CASSQRGVRTEAFF.

This clonotype was recorded at least ten times. The chain has TRBV28 and TRBJ2-7, with D tentatively TRBD1 (6 bases). The CDR3 extends over 13 amino acids. Germline assignment: CDR1 MDHEN and CDR2 SYDVKM. V was trimmed by 2 bases and J by 4 bases, leaving 9 bases between them. The chain's CDR3 is CASSLPGQYEQYF. The DNA of the CDR3 is TGTGCCAGCAGTTTACCCGGACAGTACGAGCAGTACTTC.

This clonotype was counted between two and nine times. Compared with germline, one end of the junction differs, possibly owing to a read error. This chain joins TRBV7-9 and TRBJ1-2; TRBD1 might be the D (6 bases). The CDR3 consists of 15 residues. Germline V lookup: CDR1 SEHNR, CDR2 FQNEAQ (reference sequence). The CDR3 is CANSSRQAANYGYTF. Written as DNA, the CDR3 is TGTGCCAACAGCTCCCGACAGGCTGCCAACTATGGCTACACCTTC.

This clonotype was counted at least ten times. V and J are TRBV28 and TRBJ1-2, with 8 bases identical to TRBD1. Germline lookup yields CDR1 MDHEN and CDR2 SYDVKM. The trim removed 4 bases at V and 3 bases at J, leaving 4 bases unmatched. There are 14 residues in the CDR3. The CDR3 region is CASSSGGADYGYTF. As DNA, the CDR3 is TGTGCCAGCAGTTCAGGGGGCGCCGACTATGGCTACACCTTC.

Ten or more counts support this clonotype. The chain uses TRBV7-9 and TRBJ2-1, with TRBD1 as a possible D gene (5 bases). CDR3 length: 12 residues. Looked up from germline, CDR1 is SEHNR and CDR2 is FQNEAQ (reference sequence). Trimming took off 6 bases at V and 9 bases at J, with 12 bases between the two ends. For the CDR3, the DNA is TGTGCCAGCAGAGAAGGGGTGCTTGAGCAGTTCTTC. Amino acids: CASREGVLEQFF.

This clonotype came up many times. The V call is TRBV24-1, the J call TRBJ2-1, with D uncertain. Germline V gene data show CDR1 as KGHDR and CDR2 as SFDVKD. Deletions cut 5 bases from V and 10 bases from J, with 8 bases between. This CDR3 contains 11 residues. The CDR3 loop reads CATSALHEQFF. The CDR3 region has the DNA TGTGCCACCAGTGCTTTACACGAGCAGTTCTTC.

There are many counts of this clonotype. The rearrangement joins TRBV27 to TRBJ2-7; D tentatively fits TRBD1 or TRBD2 (5 bases each). This CDR3 has 15 amino acids. V lost 6 bases, J lost 3 bases, and 18 bases lay in between. Germline loops: CDR1 MNHEY, CDR2 SMNVEV (reference sequence). CDR3 region: CASRATGGVIYEQYF. The DNA for the CDR3 is TGTGCCAGCAGGGCCACTGGGGGTGTTATCTACGAGCAGTACTTC.

There are a few counts of this clonotype. CDR3 DNA sequence: TGTGCCAGCTCACCAAGATGGGCGGGAGCTTTTTACGAGCAGTACTTC. It is translated as CASSPRWAGAFYEQYF. This chain uses TRBV18 with TRBJ2-7; TRBD2 agrees at 7 bases. The J segment lost 4 bases and the V segment lost 2 bases, leaving 11 bases of the junction unmatched. The germline gives CDR1 KGHSH, CDR2 LQKENI. This CDR3 region has 16 residues. Full variable domain (missing parts from reference TRBV18 and TRBJ2-7): NAGVMQNPRHLVRRRGQEARLRCSPMKGHSHVYWYRQLPEEGLKFMVYLQKENIIDESGMPKERFSAEFPKEGPSILRIQQVVRGDSAAYFCASSPRWAGAFYEQYFGPGTRLTVT.